These T cell receptor beta chains were read from a single sample in a study of blood T cells in healthy people across ages. TCRdb used MiXCR to reprocess the 5' RACE reads, holding one entry per CDR3 protein. This table has over a million distinct CDR3 sequences, 35% to 45% appearing once. Sequenced sample: blood. These receptors all come from a woman aged 18 to 35 in good health. Each CDR3 is given with its conserved first and last residue. Each record gives: CDR3 DNA, CDR3 protein, D gene, V gene, J gene, clone size. The D gene is left open where the match is weak. Clone size is stated in some rows and not others, as once, few, many or a class when expanded.

TGCAGCGTTGAAGGGCGGGAGAACACCGGGGAGCTGTTTTTT	CSVEGRENTGELFF	-	TRBV29-1	TRBJ2-2	-
TGCAGCGTTGTCGGTTTGTCTGTCGGCGCTGAAGCTTTCTTT	CSVVGLSVGAEAFF	-	TRBV29-1	TRBJ1-1	-
TGTGCCAGCAGCCAAGATAGCGGGCCTCGCAATGAGCAGTTCTTC	CASSQDSGPRNEQFF	TRBD2	TRBV4-2	TRBJ2-1	-
TGTGCCAGCAGCCGCGTGGACGACGAGCAGTACTTC	CASSRVDDEQYF	-	TRBV12-3/TRBV12-4	TRBJ2-7	-
TGCAGTGCTGGCCCATACAATGAGCAGTACTTC	CSAGPYNEQYF	-	TRBV20-1	TRBJ2-7	few
TGTGCCCTTGAAGAGCTCAGCTCCTACAAGGAGCAGTTCTTC	CALEELSSYKEQFF	-	TRBV7-2	TRBJ2-1	-
TGCGCCAGCAGCCAACAGGGACTAGCGGGGGGGACACCTTACTACGAGCAGTACTTC	CASSQQGLAGGTPYYEQYF	TRBD2	TRBV4-1	TRBJ2-7	-
TGTGCCAGCGATCCAACGGGACTTCACACCGGGGAGCTGTTTTTT	CASDPTGLHTGELFF	-	TRBV6-6	TRBJ2-2	-
TGTGCCAGCAGCCAAGGATGGGACGGACAAGGGTCACCCCTCCACTTT	CASSQGWDGQGSPLHF	-	TRBV4-2	TRBJ1-6	-
TGCAGTGCTAGAGATGTGGGTCGGGAACGGGTAGCGCGCACAGATACGCAGTATTTT	CSARDVGRERVARTDTQYF	-	TRBV20-1	TRBJ2-3	few
TGCAGTGCTAGAGAGATCCAACGGTTGGGCACTGAAGCTTTCTTT	CSAREIQRLGTEAFF	-	TRBV20-1	TRBJ1-1	few
TGTGCCAGCAGTCTGGCCCAGGGTTGGGGTACGTTGGGATCAGGCTACACCTTC	CASSLAQGWGTLGSGYTF	-	TRBV27	TRBJ1-2	few
TGTGCCAGCAGCTCCCAGACGAGGCTGAACACTGAAGCTTTCTTT	CASSSQTRLNTEAFF	-	TRBV11-2	TRBJ1-1	few
TGCGCCAGCAGCCAAGGCCGGTTGAGCTATGGCTACACCTTC	CASSQGRLSYGYTF	-	TRBV4-1	TRBJ1-2	few
TGTGCCAGCAGCCCCCAACCGGGACAGGGGTATGGCTACACCTTC	CASSPQPGQGYGYTF	TRBD1	TRBV11-2	TRBJ1-2	-
TGCAGTGCTAGAGAGACAGGGGGGCGATATGGCTACACCTTC	CSARETGGRYGYTF	TRBD1	TRBV20-1	TRBJ1-2	-
TGCGCCAGCAGCCAAGAGCTGAGTCAGCCCCAGCATTTT	CASSQELSQPQHF	-	TRBV4-3	TRBJ1-5	-
TGTGCCAGCTGGGGCCAGACGCTAACTGGGGCCAACGTCCTGACTTTC	CASWGQTLTGANVLTF	-	TRBV11-2	TRBJ2-6	-
TGTGCCAGCGAAACAGGAAATCCTGAAGCTTTCTTT	CASETGNPEAFF	-	TRBV7-9	TRBJ1-1	-